The present T cell receptor beta chain was sequenced within a study of OX40 agonist ivuxolimab in advanced cancers. Per the germline V gene, CDR1 is MDHEN and CDR2 is SYDVKM. The V and J ends lost 7 bases and 7 bases respectively, with 14 bases between them. The CDR3 has 13 residues. This table comes from immunoSEQ multiplex PCR, and its TCRdb copy is limited to in-frame clones, with some not included. The sample lists around 95,000 clones, approximately 91% seen once, with less than 0.75% in the top ten. The source material was CD4+ or CD8+ T cells sorted from blood, sampled in a trial of the OX40 agonist ivuxolimab. This TCR was sampled from an adult with an advanced solid tumor such as melanoma, head and neck, liver or kidney cancer. The chain employs TRBV28 and TRBJ1-5; a possible D gene is TRBD1 (6 bases). The CDR3 spells CASIANRDQPQHF. The CDR3 DNA follows: TGTGCCAGCATTGCGAACAGGGACCAGCCCCAGCATTTT. Using reference TRBV28 and TRBJ1-5 for the parts outside the CDR3, the full variable domain is DVKVTQSSRYLVKRTGEKVFLECVQDMDHENMFWYRQDPGLGLRLIYFSYDVKMKEKGDIPEGYSVSREKKERFSLILESASTNQTSMYLCASIANRDQPQHFGDGTRLSIL.